Presented here are 23 T cell receptor beta chains from one specimen sequenced in a study of shared clonotypes between healthy human individuals. Here immunoSEQ multiplex PCR was the method, and the copy in TCRdb shows in-frame clones only, minus some. Counted here are about 1,900,000 clones, approximately 94% occurring once; the ten biggest clones make up 1.2%. Naive-designated CD8 cells lacked CD45RO, were positively enriched for CCR7, and omitted terminally differentiated effector memory CD45RA+ cells. The sample comprised naive CD8+ T cells sorted from blood. The receptors stem from a man in his late teens or twenties in good health.

The rearrangement links TRBV6-1 to TRBJ1-2; D remains ambiguous. The V and J ends lost 1 base and 4 bases respectively, with 10 bases between them. Germline values: CDR1 MNHNS, CDR2 SASEGT. The CDR3 loop spans 14 amino acids. The CDR3 spells CASSEVTQAYGYTF. As DNA, the CDR3 is TGTGCCAGCAGTGAAGTGACGCAGGCCTATGGCTACACCTTC.

The chain joins TRBV28 to TRBJ1-6, with 7 positions matching TRBD1. Germline V lookup: CDR1 MDHEN, CDR2 SYDVKM. The CDR3 runs 13 residues. Trimming removed 10 bases from V and 13 bases from J; junction bases left unmatched: 13. This CDR3 is CATRRQGPGPLHF. Written as DNA, the CDR3 is TGTGCCACTAGGCGACAGGGACCCGGGCCCCTCCACTTT.

J is TRBJ1-1 and V is TRBV4-1; TRBD1 might be the D (5 bases). The CDR3 has 14 residues. The germline V gene encodes CDR1 MGHRA and CDR2 YSYEKL. The V and J ends lost 5 bases and 1 base respectively, with 11 bases between them. Here the CDR3 DNA reads TGCGCCAGCAGCTCTGGGACGGAGAACACTGAAGCTTTCTTT. Translated: CASSSGTENTEAFF.

CDR3 sequence (DNA): TGTGCCAGCAGCAAGCACCACGGGACTAGCGGGGGATGGGAGACCCAGTACTTC. This encodes CASSKHHGTSGGWETQYF. The V call is TRBV21-1, the J call TRBJ2-5; TRBD2 is the table's D call and was not checked against the DNA. TRBV21-1 corresponds to a pseudogene. CDR3 length equals 18 residues.

This clone appeared once. The V call is TRBV4-1, the J call TRBJ2-1, with no clear D. Looked up from germline, CDR1 is MGHRA and CDR2 is YSYEKL. The CDR3 spans 13 residues. V lost 0 bases and J lost 10, with 10 bases in between. CDR3 nucleotides: TGCGCCAGCAGCCAAGAAGGTGGAGAAGAGCAGTTCTTC. Its protein is CASSQEGGEEQFF.

This chain joins TRBV4-1 and TRBJ2-7; D is perhaps TRBD1 or TRBD2 (7 bases each). The CDR3 loop spans 16 amino acids. Trimming stripped 4 bases from V and 3 bases from J, with 19 bases between. CDR1 is MGHRA, CDR2 YSYEKL, per germline. The CDR3 loop reads CASSPGGGSVGYEQYF. CDR3 bases: TGCGCCAGCAGCCCAGGGGGAGGGAGTGTTGGCTACGAGCAGTACTTC.

This sequence joins TRBV4-1 and TRBJ2-7; D possibly uses TRBD1 or TRBD2 (7 bases each). The V end lost 0 bases, the J end lost 4 bases, and 13 bases lay between the germline ends. CDR3 length: 15 residues. CDR1 is MGHRA, CDR2 YSYEKL, per germline. CDR3 loop: CASSQESRGGYEQYF. For the CDR3, the DNA is TGCGCCAGCAGCCAAGAGAGCAGGGGGGGATACGAGCAGTACTTC.

V usage is TRBV4-1 and J usage is TRBJ2-7; 9 nucleotides line up with TRBD1. There are 14 residues in the CDR3. Germline CDR1 is MGHRA and CDR2 is YSYEKL. Trimming cost V 3 bases and J 6 bases; bases outside gene matches: 6. This CDR3 reads CASSQTGQGVEQYF. The CDR3 bases are TGCGCCAGCAGCCAGACGGGACAGGGAGTCGAGCAGTACTTC.

Only one count was recorded for this clone. V usage is TRBV25-1 and J usage is TRBJ1-1, with D possibly matching TRBD1 (6 bases). V dropped 0 bases and J dropped 11 bases, with 10 bases sitting between them. The V gene's germline CDR1 is MGHDK and CDR2 SYGVNS. The CDR3 consists of 12 residues. DNA for the CDR3: TGTGCCAGCAGTGAATATAAGGGGGAGGCTTTCTTT. Translated, it gives CASSEYKGEAFF. Filled out from reference TRBV25-1 and TRBJ1-1, the complete variable domain reads EADIYQTPRYLVIGTGKKITLECSQTMGHDKMYWYQQDPGMELHLIHYSYGVNSTEKGDLSSESTVSRIRTEHFPLTLESARPSHTSQYLCASSEYKGEAFFGQGTRLTVV.

The chain joins TRBV6-1 to TRBJ2-3; perhaps TRBD2 as D (6 bases). CDR3 length equals 15 residues. Germline assignment: CDR1 MNHNS and CDR2 SASEGT. Between the trimmed V and J ends, which lost 6 bases and 3 bases, there was a span of 16 bases. CDR3 in amino acids: CASSPRDGGTDTQYF. The CDR3 DNA sequence: TGTGCCAGCAGCCCCCGGGACGGGGGAACAGATACGCAGTATTTT.

To note about this clone: Other DNA sequences in the sample encode the same CDR3. CDR3 residues: CASGNYEQYF. DNA for the CDR3: TGTGCCAGCGGCAACTACGAGCAGTACTTC. V is TRBV28 and J is TRBJ2-7; D not resolved. Germline lookup yields CDR1 MDHEN and CDR2 SYDVKM. The CDR3 loop spans 10 amino acids. V shed 8 bases and J shed 3 bases, with 5 bases lying between them.

Remarks on this clone: At the DNA level, this CDR3 is encoded by other sequences in the same sample as well. The chain links TRBV5-1 to TRBJ2-1, with D unresolved. The V gene's germline CDR1 is SGHRS and CDR2 YFSETQ. The CDR3 extends over 13 amino acids. V was cut by 0 bases and J by 3 bases, with 4 bases left in between. The CDR3 DNA reads as TGCGCCAGCAGCTTGGCCAGCTACAATGAGCAGTTCTTC. Protein: CASSLASYNEQFF. Using reference TRBV5-1 and TRBJ2-1 for the parts outside the CDR3, the full variable domain is KAGVTQTPRYLIKTRGQQVTLSCSPISGHRSVSWYQQTPGQGLQFLFEYFSETQRNKGNFPGRFSGRQFSNSRSEMNVSTLELGDSALYLCASSLASYNEQFFGPGTRLTVL.

This rearrangement joins TRBV4-1 to TRBJ1-1, with a tentative D call TRBD1 (6 bases). The CDR3 has 17 residues. CDR1 and CDR2 (germline): MGHRA, YSYEKL. The V end was cut by 6 bases, the J end by 1 base, with 21 bases between. CDR3 amino acids: CASSEGTGHGWNTEAFF. The DNA of the CDR3 is TGCGCCAGCAGTGAAGGGACGGGACACGGGTGGAACACTGAAGCTTTCTTT.

Worth noting for this clone: Other DNA sequences in this sample translate to the same CDR3. The chain joins TRBV11-2 to TRBJ1-2, with D hard to call. The germline gives CDR1 SGHAT, CDR2 FQNNGV. V was pared by 1 base and J by 0 bases, with 3 bases between. This CDR3 has 13 amino acids. CDR3 nucleotide sequence: TGTGCCAGCAGCTTAGGCACTAACTATGGCTACACCTTC. Protein product: CASSLGTNYGYTF. The full variable domain, with the rest looked up from reference TRBV11-2 and TRBJ1-2, is EAGVAQSPRYKIIEKRQSVAFWCNPISGHATLYWYQQILGQGPKLLIQFQNNGVVDDSQLPKDRFSAERLKGVDSTLKIQPAKLEDSAVYLCASSLGTNYGYTFGSGTRLTVV.

The chain joins TRBV18 to TRBJ2-7, with 7 bases fitting TRBD1. The V gene end was trimmed by 5 bases and the J gene end by 5 bases; junction bases not matched to a gene: 9. Germline CDR1 reads KGHSH; CDR2 reads LQKENI. This CDR3 is 14 amino acids long. DNA for the CDR3: TGTGCCAGCTCATCAACAGGGGCCGGGGACGAGCAGTACTTC. This encodes CASSSTGAGDEQYF.

The chain has TRBV7-6 and TRBJ1-1, with D unresolved. The V end lost 0 bases, the J end lost 4 bases, and 9 bases lay between the germline ends. CDR1 and CDR2 (germline): SGHVS, FNYEAQ. This CDR3 has 14 amino acids. The CDR3 DNA follows: TGTGCCAGCAGCTTAGCGGTGACCTTCACTGAAGCTTTCTTT. Residues: CASSLAVTFTEAFF.

About this clone: The identical CDR3 is also encoded by other nucleotide sequences in the sample. This chain connects TRBV6-5 to TRBJ1-1; unclear D gene. This CDR3 has 11 amino acids. V shed 4 bases and J shed 8 bases, with 8 bases lying between them. Per germline, CDR1 MNHEY and CDR2 SVGAGI. The CDR3 here is CASSSDGEAFF. The CDR3 nucleotides are TGTGCCAGCAGTTCGGACGGGGAAGCTTTCTTT.

Comments on this clone: Other DNA sequences of this sample code for an identical CDR3. The V call is TRBV27, the J call TRBJ2-5, with TRBD2 as a possible D gene (5 bases). The CDR3 contains 11 residues. Germline V CDR1 and CDR2: MNHEY, SMNVEV (reference sequence). Trimming took off 6 bases at V and 4 bases at J, with 6 bases between the two ends. CDR3 residues: CASREGETQYF. CDR3 sequence (DNA): TGTGCCAGCAGAGAGGGAGAGACCCAGTACTTC.

The chain has TRBV29-1 and TRBJ2-1, with 9 bases identical to TRBD2. Losses at the gene ends were 7 bases for V and 9 bases for J; bases not matched to a gene: 19. This CDR3 contains 16 residues. CDR1 is SQVTM, CDR2 ANQGSEA, per germline. The CDR3 nucleotides are TGCAGCGCCTACCCAAGATTAGCGGGAGCCGTCGCTGAGCAGTTCTTC. As protein: CSAYPRLAGAVAEQFF.

The rearrangement joins TRBV7-8 to TRBJ1-5; a possible D gene is TRBD1 (5 bases). V dropped 4 bases and J dropped 7 bases, with 8 bases sitting between them. CDR3 length equals 12 residues. The germline V gene has CDR1 SGHVS and CDR2 FQNEAQ. This CDR3 reads CASSSGGQPQHF. CDR3 bases: TGTGCCAGCAGCTCGGGGGGACAGCCCCAGCATTTT.

A remark on this clone: This CDR3 is also generated by other DNA sequences in the sample. This rearrangement joins TRBV28 to TRBJ2-7; maybe TRBD1 (6 bases). This CDR3 has 13 residues. The germline gives CDR1 MDHEN, CDR2 SYDVKM. The V end was cut by 6 bases, the J end by 2 bases, with 11 bases between. The CDR3 region is CASRATGAYEQYF. The CDR3 DNA follows: TGTGCCAGCAGGGCGACAGGTGCCTACGAGCAGTACTTC.

V and J are TRBV5-8 and TRBJ2-7, with D perhaps TRBD2 (6 bases). V gave up 5 bases and J gave up 0 bases, with 12 bases separating them. CDR1 and CDR2 (germline): SGHTS, YDEGEE. The CDR3 loop spans 14 amino acids. The CDR3, as DNA: TGTGCCAGCAGTCCGGGGGACGCCTCCTACGAGCAGTACTTC. Translating gives CASSPGDASYEQYF. The full variable domain, its missing parts supplied by reference TRBV5-8 and TRBJ2-7, is EAGVTQSPTHLIKTRGQQATLRCSPISGHTSVYWYQQALGLGLQFLLWYDEGEERNRGNFPPRFSGRQFPNYSSELNVNALELEDSALYLCASSPGDASYEQYFGPGTRLTVT.

The rearrangement links TRBV7-6 to TRBJ2-7; 10 nucleotides align to TRBD1. Germline V gene sequence: CDR1 SGHVS, CDR2 FNYEAQ. The CDR3 runs to 16 residues. The trim removed 0 bases at V and 2 bases at J, leaving 4 bases unmatched. This CDR3 reads CASSLAGGQGTYEQYF. CDR3 bases: TGTGCCAGCAGCTTAGCGGGGGGACAGGGGACCTACGAGCAGTACTTC. The whole variable domain, filled in from reference TRBV7-6 and TRBJ2-7, reads GAGVSQSPRYKVTKRGQDVALRCDPISGHVSLYWYRQALGQGPEFLTYFNYEAQQDKSGLPNDRFSAERPEGSISTLTIQRTEQRDSAMYRCASSLAGGQGTYEQYFGPGTRLTVT.